One T cell receptor beta chain is described in this entry. TCRdb's copy holds only in-frame clones and misses some; the assay was immunoSEQ multiplex PCR. The data show roughly 500,000 clones, 75% to 85% seen once. This sample stems from a study of shared T cell receptors in the human thymus. The CDR3 runs to 11 residues. V lost 5 bases and J 6 bases, leaving 7 bases between the germline ends. Per the germline V gene, CDR1 is MNHNS and CDR2 is SASEGT. This sample was shared with a second study, whose subject was human thymus T cells. That work states: Apparent bias marked the V and J gene usage of thymic and blood repertoires.

What was sequenced was thymocytes. This chain links TRBV6-1 with TRBJ1-1; D is possibly TRBD1 (5 bases). This clonotype originated in a boy younger than two with a congenital heart defect. Written as DNA, the CDR3 is TGTGCCAGCAGTCGGACACCTGAAGCTTTCTTT. Residues: CASSRTPEAFF.